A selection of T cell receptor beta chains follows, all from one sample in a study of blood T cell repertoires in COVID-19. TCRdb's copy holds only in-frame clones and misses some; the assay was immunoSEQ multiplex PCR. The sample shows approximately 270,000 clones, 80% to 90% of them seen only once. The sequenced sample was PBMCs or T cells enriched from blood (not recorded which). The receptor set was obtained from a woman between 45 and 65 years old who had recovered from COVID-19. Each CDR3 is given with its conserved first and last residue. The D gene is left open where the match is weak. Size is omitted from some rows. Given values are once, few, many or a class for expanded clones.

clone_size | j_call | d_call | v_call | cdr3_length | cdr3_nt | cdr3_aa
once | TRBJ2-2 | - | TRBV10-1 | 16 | TGCGCCAGCAGTGAGTCGGCTAGACCGAACACCGGGGAGCTGTTTTTT | CASSESARPNTGELFF
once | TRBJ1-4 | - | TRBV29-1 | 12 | TGCAGCGTTGGTGTCCTTAATGAAAAACTGTTTTTT | CSVGVLNEKLFF
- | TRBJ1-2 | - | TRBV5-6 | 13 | TGTGCCAGCAGCTTGATGGCTGACTATGGCTACACCTTC | CASSLMADYGYTF
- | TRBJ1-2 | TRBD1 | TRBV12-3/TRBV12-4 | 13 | TGTGCCAGCAGTCGACAGGGTGGTGGCGGCTACACCTTC | CASSRQGGGGYTF
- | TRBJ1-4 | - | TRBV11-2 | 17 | TGTGCCAGCAGCTTAGCGGCAGGGGCTGCAACTAATGAAAAACTGTTTTTT | CASSLAAGAATNEKLFF
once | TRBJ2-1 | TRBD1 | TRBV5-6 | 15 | TGTGCCAGCAGCGTCCGGGACAGGGCCCACAATGAGCAGTTCTTC | CASSVRDRAHNEQFF
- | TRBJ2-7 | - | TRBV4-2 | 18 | TGTGCCAGCAGCCAAGGCCCAAACGTGGGCGGGAAGTCCTACGAGCAGTACTTC | CASSQGPNVGGKSYEQYF
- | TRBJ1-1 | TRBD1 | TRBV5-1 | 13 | TGCGCCAGCAGAGAGACAGGGGGCGCTGAAGCTTTCTTT | CASRETGGAEAFF
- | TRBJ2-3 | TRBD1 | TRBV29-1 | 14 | TGCAGCGTAGCAAGGACAGGAAGCACAGATACGCAGTATTTT | CSVARTGSTDTQYF
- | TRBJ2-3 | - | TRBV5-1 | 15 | TGCGCCAGCAGTATCGTGACAGGACCCACAGATACGCAGTATTTT | CASSIVTGPTDTQYF
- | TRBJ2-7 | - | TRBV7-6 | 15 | TGTGCCAGCAGCGTAGGATCAGGGTCGCGCTACGAGCAGTACTTC | CASSVGSGSRYEQYF
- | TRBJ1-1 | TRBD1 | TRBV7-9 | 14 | TGTGCCAGCAGCCTCGGACAGGGCGACACTGAAGCTTTCTTT | CASSLGQGDTEAFF
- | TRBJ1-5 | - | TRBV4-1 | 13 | TGCGCCAGCAGCCCACTGGGCAATCAGCCCCAGCATTTT | CASSPLGNQPQHF
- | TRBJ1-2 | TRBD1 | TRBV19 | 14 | TGTGCCAGTACCCGGGGACAGGGTCTTTATGGCTACACCTTC | CASTRGQGLYGYTF
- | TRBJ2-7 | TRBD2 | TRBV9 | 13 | TGTGCCAGCAGTTCTAGCGGCATCTACGAGCAGTACTTC | CASSSSGIYEQYF
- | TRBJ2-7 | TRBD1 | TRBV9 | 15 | TGTGCCAGCAGCGTTAGGGACAGGGGGTTCGACGAGCAGTACTTC | CASSVRDRGFDEQYF
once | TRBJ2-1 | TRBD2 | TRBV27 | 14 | TGTGCCAGCGGTTCACTAGCGGGGTACAATGAGCAGTTCTTC | CASGSLAGYNEQFF
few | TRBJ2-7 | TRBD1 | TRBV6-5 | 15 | TGTGCCAGCAGTCAATGGGACAGGGTTGATCGCGAGCAGTACTTC | CASSQWDRVDREQYF
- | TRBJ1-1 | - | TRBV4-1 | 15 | TGCGCCAGCAGCCAAGATGCGGGGTTGATGACTGAAGCTTTCTTT | CASSQDAGLMTEAFF
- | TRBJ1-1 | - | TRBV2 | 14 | TGTGCCAGCAATACGGACAGCGCACCGGCTGAAGCTTTCTTT | CASNTDSAPAEAFF
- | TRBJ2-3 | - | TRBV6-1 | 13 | TGTGCCAGCAGTGAACGCGGGACAGATACGCAGTATTTT | CASSERGTDTQYF
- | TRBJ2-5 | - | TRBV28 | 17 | TGTGCCAGCAGTGACCTCTGGAGGAGCGGTTCTCAAGAGACCCAGTACTTC | CASSDLWRSGSQETQYF
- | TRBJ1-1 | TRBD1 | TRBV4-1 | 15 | TGCGCCAGCAGCGGGGCAGGGGGCGCCGGGACTGAAGCTTTCTTT | CASSGAGGAGTEAFF
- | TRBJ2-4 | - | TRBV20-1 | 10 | TGCAGTGTAGGAGGGAACATTCAGTACTTC | CSVGGNIQYF